This T cell receptor beta chain was profiled in a study of T-cell reconstitution after alpha-beta-depleted transplantation in children (dated by TCRdb to the mid-2010s). Regarding the research as a whole: T-cell immune reconstitution after TCRalphabeta/CD19-depleted allogeneic hematopoietic cell transplantation in children was quantitatively tracked in the study by means of TCR repertoire profiling.

Libraries were built with PCR. TCRdb names Illumina HiSeq 2500 as the instrument used. To normalize quantification of the TCRbeta repertoire, the TCR libraries were built with molecular barcoding that relied on unique molecular identifiers. The public sequencing data were trimmed at Q25 with fastp and processed into clonotypes with MiXCR by TCRdb, which kept only in-frame beta chains. Identical CDR3 protein sequences are pooled into one entry, listed with their most common genes and DNA. In all, the sample holds around 370,000 distinct CDR3 sequences, and over 9% of those were seen once. The ten largest clones capture approximately 2.3% of the sample. The CDR3 sequence holds 15 residues, the cysteine and phenylalanine included. CDR3 DNA is the only sequence kept; it has 45 bases, read in frame from the first base. CDR1 and CDR2 (SGHRS, YFSETQ) derive from the germline V gene. At the junction V is shortened by 7 bases and J by 0 bases; bases outside the gene matches: 10.

In the case of this clonotype: The antigen it recognizes is unknown. Base qualities are not provided; no much larger clone lies one nucleotide away.

The sequence links TRBV5-1 to TRBJ2-7; the central 7 bases match TRBD1. The clonotype comes from a human donor who donated a stem cell graft to a child with acute lymphoblastic leukemia. This sample comprised PBMCs from the stem cell graft donor, obtained from the stem cell graft. For the CDR3, the sequence is CASAGGFLGSYEQYF. The nucleotide sequence reads as follows: TGCGCCAGCGCAGGGGGTTTCTTAGGCTCCTACGAGCAGTACTTC. Reference TRBV5-1 and TRBJ2-7 proteins supply the regions before and after the CDR3; the full variable domain is: KAGVTQTPRYLIKTRGQQVTLSCSPISGHRSVSWYQQTPGQGLQFLFEYFSETQRNKGNFPGRFSGRQFSNSRSEMNVSTLELGDSALYLCASAGGFLGSYEQYFGPGTRLTVT.